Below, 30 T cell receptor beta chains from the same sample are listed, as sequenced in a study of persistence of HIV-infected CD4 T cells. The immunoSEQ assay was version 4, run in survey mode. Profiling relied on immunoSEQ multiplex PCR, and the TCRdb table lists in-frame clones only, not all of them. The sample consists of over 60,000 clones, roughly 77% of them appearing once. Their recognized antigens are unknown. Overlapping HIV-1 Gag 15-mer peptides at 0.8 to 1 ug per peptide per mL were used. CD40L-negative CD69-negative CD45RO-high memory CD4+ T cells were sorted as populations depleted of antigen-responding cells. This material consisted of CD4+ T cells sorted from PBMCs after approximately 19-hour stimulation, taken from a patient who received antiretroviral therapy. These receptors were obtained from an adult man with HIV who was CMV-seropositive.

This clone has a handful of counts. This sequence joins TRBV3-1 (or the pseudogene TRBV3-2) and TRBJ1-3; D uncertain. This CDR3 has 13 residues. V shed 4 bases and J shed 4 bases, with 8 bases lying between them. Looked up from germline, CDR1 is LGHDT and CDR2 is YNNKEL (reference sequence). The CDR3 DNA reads TGTGCCAGCAGCCTGAAGACGGGAAACACCATATATTTT. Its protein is CASSLKTGNTIYF.

The CDR3 nucleotides read TGTGCCAGCAGCCGGTCGGGACAGGGGGACGAGCAGTACTTC. Translation: CASSRSGQGDEQYF. The V and J genes are TRBV11-2 and TRBJ2-7; 11 nucleotides match TRBD1. The ends lost 5 bases at V and 5 bases at J; junction bases unmatched: 5. This CDR3 has 14 residues. The germline V gene encodes CDR1 SGHAT and CDR2 FQNNGV.

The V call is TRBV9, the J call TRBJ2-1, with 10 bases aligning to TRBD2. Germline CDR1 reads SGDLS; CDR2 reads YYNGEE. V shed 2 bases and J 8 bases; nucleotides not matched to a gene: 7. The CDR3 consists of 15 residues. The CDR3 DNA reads TGTGCCAGCAGCGTGCTGAGCGGGGGGGACCATGAGCAGTTCTTC. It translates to CASSVLSGGDHEQFF. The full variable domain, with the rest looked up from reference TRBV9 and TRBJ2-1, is DSGVTQTPKHLITATGQRVTLRCSPRSGDLSVYWYQQSLDQGLQFLIQYYNGEERAKGNILERFSAQQFPDLHSELNLSSLELGDSALYFCASSVLSGGDHEQFFGPGTRLTVL.

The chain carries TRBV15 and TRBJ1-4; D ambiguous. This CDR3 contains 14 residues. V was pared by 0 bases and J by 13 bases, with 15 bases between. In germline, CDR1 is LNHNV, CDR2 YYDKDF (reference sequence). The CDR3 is CATSRDLTRTSLFF. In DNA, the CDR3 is TGTGCCACCAGCAGAGATCTAACCAGGACCTCACTGTTTTTT.

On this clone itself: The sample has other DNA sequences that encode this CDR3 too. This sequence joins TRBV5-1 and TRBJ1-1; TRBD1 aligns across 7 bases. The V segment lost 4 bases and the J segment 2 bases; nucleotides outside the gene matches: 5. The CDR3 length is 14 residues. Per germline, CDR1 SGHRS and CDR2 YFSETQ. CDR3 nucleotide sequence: TGCGCCAGCAGCCCCGGGACAGCCAACACTGAAGCTTTCTTT. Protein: CASSPGTANTEAFF.

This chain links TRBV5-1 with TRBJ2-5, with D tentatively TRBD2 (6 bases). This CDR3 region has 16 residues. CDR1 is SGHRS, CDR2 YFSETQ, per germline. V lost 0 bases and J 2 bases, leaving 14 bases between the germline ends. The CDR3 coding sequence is TGCGCCAGCAGCTTGGATGGCGGGGACTTACAAGAGACCCAGTACTTC. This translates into CASSLDGGDLQETQYF. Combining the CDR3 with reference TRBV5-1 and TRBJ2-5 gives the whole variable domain KAGVTQTPRYLIKTRGQQVTLSCSPISGHRSVSWYQQTPGQGLQFLFEYFSETQRNKGNFPGRFSGRQFSNSRSEMNVSTLELGDSALYLCASSLDGGDLQETQYFGPGTRLLVL.

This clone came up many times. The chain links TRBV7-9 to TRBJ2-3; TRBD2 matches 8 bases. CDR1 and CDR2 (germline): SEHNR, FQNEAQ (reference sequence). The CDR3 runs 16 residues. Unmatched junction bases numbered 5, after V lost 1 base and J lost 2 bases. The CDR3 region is CASSLGGLVSTDTQYF. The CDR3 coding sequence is TGTGCCAGCAGCTTAGGGGGACTAGTATCCACAGATACGCAGTATTTT. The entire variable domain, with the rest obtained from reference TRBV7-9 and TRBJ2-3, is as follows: DTGVSQNPRHKITKRGQNVTFRCDPISEHNRLYWYRQTLGQGPEFLTYFQNEAQLEKSRLLSDRFSAERPKGSFSTLEIQRTEQGDSAMYLCASSLGGLVSTDTQYFGPGTRLTVL.

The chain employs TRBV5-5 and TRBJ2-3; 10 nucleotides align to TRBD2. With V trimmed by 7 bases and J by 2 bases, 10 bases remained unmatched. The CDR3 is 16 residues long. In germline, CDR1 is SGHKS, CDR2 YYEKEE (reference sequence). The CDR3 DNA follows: TGTGCCAGCGTCAAACTAGCGGGGTCTTCCACAGATACGCAGTATTTT. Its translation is CASVKLAGSSTDTQYF. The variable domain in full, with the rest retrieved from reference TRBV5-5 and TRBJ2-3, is DAGVTQSPTHLIKTRGQQVTLRCSPISGHKSVSWYQQVLGQGPQFIFQYYEKEERGRGNFPDRFSARQFPNYSSELNVNALLLGDSALYLCASVKLAGSSTDTQYFGPGTRLTVL.

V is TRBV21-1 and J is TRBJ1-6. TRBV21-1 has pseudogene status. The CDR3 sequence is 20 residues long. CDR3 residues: CASSKETIGSQSSYNSPLHF. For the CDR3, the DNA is TGTGCCAGCAGCAAAGAAACGATTGGCAGCCAAAGCTCCTATAATTCACCCCTCCACTTT.

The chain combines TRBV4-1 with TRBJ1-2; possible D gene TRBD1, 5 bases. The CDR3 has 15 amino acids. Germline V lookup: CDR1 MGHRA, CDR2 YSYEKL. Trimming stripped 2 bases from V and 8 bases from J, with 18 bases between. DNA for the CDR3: TGCGCCAGCAGCCAACACCCCTATACGGAGGGGGGCTACACCTTC. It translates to CASSQHPYTEGGYTF.

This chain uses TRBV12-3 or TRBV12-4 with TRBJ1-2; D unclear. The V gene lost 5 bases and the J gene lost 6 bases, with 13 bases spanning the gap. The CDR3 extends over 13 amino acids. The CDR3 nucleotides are TGTGCCAGCAGTCCTCTATTACGGGATGGCTACACCTTC. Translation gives CASSPLLRDGYTF.

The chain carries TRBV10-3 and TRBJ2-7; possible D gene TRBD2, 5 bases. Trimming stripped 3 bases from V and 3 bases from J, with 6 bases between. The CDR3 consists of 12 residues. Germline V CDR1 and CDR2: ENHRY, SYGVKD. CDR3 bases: TGTGCCATCAGTGAACGGGACTACGAGCAGTACTTC. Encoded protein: CAISERDYEQYF.

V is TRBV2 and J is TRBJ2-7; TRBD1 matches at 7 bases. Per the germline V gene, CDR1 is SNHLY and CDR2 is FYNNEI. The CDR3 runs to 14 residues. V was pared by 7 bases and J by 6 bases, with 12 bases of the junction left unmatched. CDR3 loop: CASIGTAHGGEQYF. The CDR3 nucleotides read TGTGCCAGCATTGGGACAGCCCATGGGGGCGAGCAGTACTTC. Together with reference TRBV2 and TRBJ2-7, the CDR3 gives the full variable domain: EPEVTQTPSHQVTQMGQEVILRCVPISNHLYFYWYRQILGQKVEFLVSFYNNEISEKSEIFDDQFSVERPDGSNFTLKIRSTKLEDSAMYFCASIGTAHGGEQYFGPGTRLTVT.

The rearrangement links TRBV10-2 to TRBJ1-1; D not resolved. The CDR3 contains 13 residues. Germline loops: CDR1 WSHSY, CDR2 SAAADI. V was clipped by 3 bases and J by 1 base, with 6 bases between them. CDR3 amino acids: CASSEQRNTEAFF. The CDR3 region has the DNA TGCGCCAGCAGTGAACAGCGGAACACTGAAGCTTTCTTT.

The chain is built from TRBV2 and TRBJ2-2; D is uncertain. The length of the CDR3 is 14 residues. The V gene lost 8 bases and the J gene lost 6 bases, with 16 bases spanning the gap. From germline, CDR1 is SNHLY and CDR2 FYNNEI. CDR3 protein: CASEYSVTSGELFF. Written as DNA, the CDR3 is TGTGCCAGCGAGTACTCCGTTACATCCGGGGAGCTGTTTTTT.

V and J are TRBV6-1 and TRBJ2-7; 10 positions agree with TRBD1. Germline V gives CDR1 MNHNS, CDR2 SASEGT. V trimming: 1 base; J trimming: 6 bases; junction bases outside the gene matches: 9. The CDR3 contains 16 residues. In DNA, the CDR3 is TGTGCCAGCAGTGAAGTACGGGACAGGGGAAAGGGCGAGCAGTACTTC. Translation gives CASSEVRDRGKGEQYF.

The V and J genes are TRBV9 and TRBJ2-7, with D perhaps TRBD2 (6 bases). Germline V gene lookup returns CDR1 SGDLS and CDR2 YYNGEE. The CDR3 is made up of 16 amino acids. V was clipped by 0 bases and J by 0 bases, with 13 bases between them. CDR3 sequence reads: CASSVGPGANSYEQYF. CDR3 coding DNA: TGTGCCAGCAGCGTAGGACCGGGAGCCAACTCCTACGAGCAGTACTTC.

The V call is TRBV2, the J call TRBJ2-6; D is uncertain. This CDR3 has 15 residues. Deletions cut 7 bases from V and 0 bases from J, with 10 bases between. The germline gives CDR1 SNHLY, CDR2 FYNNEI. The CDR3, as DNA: TGTGCCAGCACCGAGCGCCTCTCTGGGGCCAACGTCCTGACTTTC. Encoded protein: CASTERLSGANVLTF.

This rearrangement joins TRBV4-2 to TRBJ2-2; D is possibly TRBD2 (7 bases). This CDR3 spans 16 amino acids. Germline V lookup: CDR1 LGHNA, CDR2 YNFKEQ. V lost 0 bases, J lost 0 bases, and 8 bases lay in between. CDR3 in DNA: TGTGCCAGCAGCCAAGAAGGGGGGGCGAACACCGGGGAGCTGTTTTTT. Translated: CASSQEGGANTGELFF.

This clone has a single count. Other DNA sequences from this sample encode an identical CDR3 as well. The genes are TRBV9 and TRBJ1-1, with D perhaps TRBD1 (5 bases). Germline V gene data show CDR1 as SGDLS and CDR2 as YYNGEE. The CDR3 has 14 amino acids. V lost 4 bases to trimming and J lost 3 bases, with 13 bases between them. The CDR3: CASSPQGTDTEAFF. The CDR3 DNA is TGTGCCAGCAGCCCTCAAGGGACGGACACTGAAGCTTTCTTT.

CDR3 sequence reads: CATAKGTGASHIDGYTF. The CDR3 DNA reads TGTGCCACCGCGAAGGGGACAGGGGCCAGCCATATCGATGGCTACACCTTC. The rearrangement joins TRBV19 to TRBJ1-2, with TRBD1 identical over 10 bases. The CDR3 is made up of 17 amino acids. J lost 6 bases, V lost 10 bases, and 20 bases had no gene match. Germline V lookup: CDR1 LNHDA, CDR2 SQIVND (reference sequence).

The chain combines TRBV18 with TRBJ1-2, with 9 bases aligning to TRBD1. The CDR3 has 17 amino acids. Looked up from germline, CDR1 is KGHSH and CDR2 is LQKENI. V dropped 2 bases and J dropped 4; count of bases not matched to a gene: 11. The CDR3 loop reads CASSPDTSQGAIYGYTF. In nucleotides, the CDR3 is TGTGCCAGCTCACCAGACACATCACAGGGGGCAATCTATGGCTACACCTTC.

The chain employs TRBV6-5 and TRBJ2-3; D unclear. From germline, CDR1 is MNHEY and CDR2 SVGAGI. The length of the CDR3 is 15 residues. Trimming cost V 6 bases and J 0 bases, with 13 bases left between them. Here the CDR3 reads CASRTTNPSTDTQYF. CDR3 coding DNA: TGTGCCAGCAGGACGACCAATCCTAGCACAGATACGCAGTATTTT.

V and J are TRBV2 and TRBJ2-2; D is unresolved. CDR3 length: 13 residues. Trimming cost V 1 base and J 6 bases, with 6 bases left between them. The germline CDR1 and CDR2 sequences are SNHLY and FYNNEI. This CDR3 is CASSEDRSGELFF. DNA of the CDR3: TGTGCCAGCAGTGAAGATAGATCCGGGGAGCTGTTTTTT.

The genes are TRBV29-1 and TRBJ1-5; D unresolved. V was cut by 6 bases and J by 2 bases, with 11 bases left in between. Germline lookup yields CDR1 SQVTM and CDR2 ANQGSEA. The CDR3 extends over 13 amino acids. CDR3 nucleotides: TGCAGCGTCCAAACGGGAGGCAATCAGCCCCAGCATTTT. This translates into CSVQTGGNQPQHF.

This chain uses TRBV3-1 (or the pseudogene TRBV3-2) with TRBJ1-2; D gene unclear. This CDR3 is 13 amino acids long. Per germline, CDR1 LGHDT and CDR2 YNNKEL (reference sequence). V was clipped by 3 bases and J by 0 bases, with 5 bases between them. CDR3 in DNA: TGTGCCAGCAGCCAGATGACTAACTATGGCTACACCTTC. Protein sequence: CASSQMTNYGYTF.

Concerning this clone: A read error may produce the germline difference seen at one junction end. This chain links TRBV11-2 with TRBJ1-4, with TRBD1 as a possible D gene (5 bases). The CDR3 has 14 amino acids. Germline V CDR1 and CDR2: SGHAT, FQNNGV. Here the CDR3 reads CASSLEGANEKLFF. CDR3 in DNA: TGTGCCAGCAGCCTAGAAGGGGCGAATGAAAAACTGTTTTTT.

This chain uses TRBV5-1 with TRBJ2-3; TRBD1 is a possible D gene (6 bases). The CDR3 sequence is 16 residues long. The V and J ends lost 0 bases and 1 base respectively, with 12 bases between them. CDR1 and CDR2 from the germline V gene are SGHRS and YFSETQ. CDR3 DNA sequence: TGCGCCAGCAGCTTGGGTAGGGGGTCAGGCACAGATACGCAGTATTTT. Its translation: CASSLGRGSGTDTQYF. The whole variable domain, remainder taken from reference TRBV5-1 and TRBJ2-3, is KAGVTQTPRYLIKTRGQQVTLSCSPISGHRSVSWYQQTPGQGLQFLFEYFSETQRNKGNFPGRFSGRQFSNSRSEMNVSTLELGDSALYLCASSLGRGSGTDTQYFGPGTRLTVL.

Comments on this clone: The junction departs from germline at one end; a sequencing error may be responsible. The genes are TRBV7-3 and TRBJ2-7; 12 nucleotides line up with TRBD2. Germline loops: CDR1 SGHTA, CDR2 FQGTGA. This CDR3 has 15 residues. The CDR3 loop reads CASSITSGGFEEQYF. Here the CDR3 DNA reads TGTGCCAGCAGCATAACTAGCGGGGGGTTTGAGGAGCAGTACTTC.

Written as DNA, the CDR3 is TGTGCCAGCTCACCACAACAGGGGTCAGATACGCAGTATTTT. This sequence encodes CASSPQQGSDTQYF. This sequence joins TRBV18 and TRBJ2-3; 7 positions agree with TRBD1. V shed 1 base, J shed 4 bases, and the junction held 2 bases outside the gene matches. This CDR3 region has 14 residues. Per the germline V gene, CDR1 is KGHSH and CDR2 is LQKENI.